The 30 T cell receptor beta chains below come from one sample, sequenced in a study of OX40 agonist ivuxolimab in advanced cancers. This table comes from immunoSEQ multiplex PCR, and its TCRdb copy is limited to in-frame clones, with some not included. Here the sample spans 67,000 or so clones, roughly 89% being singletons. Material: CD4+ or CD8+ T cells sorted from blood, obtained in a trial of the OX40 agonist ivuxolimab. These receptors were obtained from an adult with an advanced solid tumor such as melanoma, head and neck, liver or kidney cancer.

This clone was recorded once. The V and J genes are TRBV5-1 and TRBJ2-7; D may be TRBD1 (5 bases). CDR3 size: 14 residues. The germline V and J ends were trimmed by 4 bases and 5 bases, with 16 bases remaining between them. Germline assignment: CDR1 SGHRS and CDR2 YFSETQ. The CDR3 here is CASSQSGFRDEQYF. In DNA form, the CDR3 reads TGCGCCAGCAGCCAGTCAGGGTTTCGGGACGAGCAGTACTTC.

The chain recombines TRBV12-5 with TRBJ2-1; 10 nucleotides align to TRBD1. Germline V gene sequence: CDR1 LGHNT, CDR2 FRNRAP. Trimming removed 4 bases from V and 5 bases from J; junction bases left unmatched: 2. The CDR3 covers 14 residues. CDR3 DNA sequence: TGTGCTAGTGGTTGGGGGACAGGGGACAATGAGCAGTTCTTC. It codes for CASGWGTGDNEQFF.

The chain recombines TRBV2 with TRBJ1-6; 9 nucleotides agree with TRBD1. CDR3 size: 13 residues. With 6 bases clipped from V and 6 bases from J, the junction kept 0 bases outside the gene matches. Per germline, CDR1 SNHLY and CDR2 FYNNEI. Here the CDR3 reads CASRDRGNSPLHF. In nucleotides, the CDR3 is TGTGCCAGCAGGGACAGGGGTAATTCACCCCTCCACTTT. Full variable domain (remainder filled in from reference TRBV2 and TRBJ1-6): EPEVTQTPSHQVTQMGQEVILRCVPISNHLYFYWYRQILGQKVEFLVSFYNNEISEKSEIFDDQFSVERPDGSNFTLKIRSTKLEDSAMYFCASRDRGNSPLHFGNGTRLTVT.

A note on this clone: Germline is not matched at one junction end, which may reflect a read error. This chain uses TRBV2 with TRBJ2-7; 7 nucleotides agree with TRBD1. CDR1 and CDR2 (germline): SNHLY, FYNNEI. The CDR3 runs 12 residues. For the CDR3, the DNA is TGTGCCAGCAGCCCCCCTAGGGGGCGTTCCGACTTC. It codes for CASSPPRGRSDF.

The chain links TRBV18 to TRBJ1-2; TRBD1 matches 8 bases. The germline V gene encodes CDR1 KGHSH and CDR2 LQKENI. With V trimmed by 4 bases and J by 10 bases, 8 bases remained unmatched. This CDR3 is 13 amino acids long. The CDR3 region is CASSLTDREDYTF. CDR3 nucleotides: TGTGCCAGCTCACTAACGGACAGGGAGGACTACACCTTC.

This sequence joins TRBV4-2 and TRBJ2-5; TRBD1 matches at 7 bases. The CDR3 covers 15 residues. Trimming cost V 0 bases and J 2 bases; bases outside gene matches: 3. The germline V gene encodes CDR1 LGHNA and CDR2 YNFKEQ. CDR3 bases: TGTGCCAGCAGCCAAGATTGGGACAGACAAGAGACCCAGTACTTC. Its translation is CASSQDWDRQETQYF.

This CDR3 is CASTSGRLPSYNEQFF. CDR3 bases: TGTGCCAGCACCTCGGGGCGGCTACCCTCCTACAATGAGCAGTTCTTC. The chain links TRBV6-6 to TRBJ2-1; D tentatively fits TRBD1 or TRBD2 (5 bases each). Per germline, CDR1 MNHNY and CDR2 SVGAGI (reference sequence). CDR3 size: 16 residues. Trimming took 7 bases from V and 0 from J, leaving 16 bases between them.

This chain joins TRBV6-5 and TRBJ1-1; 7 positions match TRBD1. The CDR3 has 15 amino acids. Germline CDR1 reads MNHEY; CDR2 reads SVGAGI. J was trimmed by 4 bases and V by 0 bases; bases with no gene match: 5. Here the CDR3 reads CASSYSGRQGTEAFF. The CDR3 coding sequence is TGTGCCAGCAGTTACTCGGGGCGACAGGGCACTGAAGCTTTCTTT.

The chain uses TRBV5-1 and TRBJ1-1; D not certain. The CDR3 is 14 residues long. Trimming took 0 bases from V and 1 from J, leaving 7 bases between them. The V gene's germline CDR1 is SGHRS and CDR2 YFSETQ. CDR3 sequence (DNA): TGCGCCAGCAGCTTGGACAGTTCGAACACTGAAGCTTTCTTT. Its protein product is CASSLDSSNTEAFF.

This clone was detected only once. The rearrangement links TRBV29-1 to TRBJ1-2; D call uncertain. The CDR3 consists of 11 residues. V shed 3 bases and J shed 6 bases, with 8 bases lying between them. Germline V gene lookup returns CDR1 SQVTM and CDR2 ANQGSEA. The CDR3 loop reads CSVDQRDGYTF. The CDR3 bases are TGCAGCGTTGATCAGCGCGATGGCTACACCTTC. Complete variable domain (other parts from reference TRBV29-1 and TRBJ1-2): SAVISQKPSRDICQRGTSLTIQCQVDSQVTMMFWYRQQPGQSLTLIATANQGSEATYESGFVIDKFPISRPNLTFSTLTVSNMSPEDSSIYLCSVDQRDGYTFGSGTRLTVV.

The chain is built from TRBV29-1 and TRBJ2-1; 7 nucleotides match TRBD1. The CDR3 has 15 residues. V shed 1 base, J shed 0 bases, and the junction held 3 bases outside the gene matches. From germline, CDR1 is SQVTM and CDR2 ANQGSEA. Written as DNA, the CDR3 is TGCAGCGTTGAAGTTTGGGACAGCTCCTACAATGAGCAGTTCTTC. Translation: CSVEVWDSSYNEQFF.

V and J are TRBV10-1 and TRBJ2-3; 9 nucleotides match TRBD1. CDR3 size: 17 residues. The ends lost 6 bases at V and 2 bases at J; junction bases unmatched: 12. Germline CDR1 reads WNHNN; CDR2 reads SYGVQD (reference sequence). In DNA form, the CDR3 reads TGCGCCAGCAGACCAGGACAGGGGAAAAAGCACACAGATACGCAGTATTTT. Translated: CASRPGQGKKHTDTQYF.

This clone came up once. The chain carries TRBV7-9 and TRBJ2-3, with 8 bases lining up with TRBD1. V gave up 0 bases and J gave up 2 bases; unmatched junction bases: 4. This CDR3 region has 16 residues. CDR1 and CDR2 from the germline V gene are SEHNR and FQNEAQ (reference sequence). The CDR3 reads CASSLAQGAYTDTQYF. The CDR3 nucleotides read TGTGCCAGCAGCTTAGCCCAGGGGGCCTACACAGATACGCAGTATTTT.

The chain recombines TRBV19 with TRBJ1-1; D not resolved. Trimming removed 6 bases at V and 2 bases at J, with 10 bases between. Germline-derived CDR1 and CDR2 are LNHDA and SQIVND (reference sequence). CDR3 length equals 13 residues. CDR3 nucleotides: TGTGCCAGTAGCCCCGGGGTAAACACTGAAGCTTTCTTT. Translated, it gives CASSPGVNTEAFF.

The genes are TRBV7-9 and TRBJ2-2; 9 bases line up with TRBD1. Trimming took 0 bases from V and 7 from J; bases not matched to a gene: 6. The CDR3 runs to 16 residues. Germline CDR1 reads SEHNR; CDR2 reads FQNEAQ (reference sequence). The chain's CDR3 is CASSLATGTGSGELFF. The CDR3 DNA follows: TGTGCCAGCAGCTTAGCGACCGGGACAGGGAGCGGGGAGCTGTTTTTT. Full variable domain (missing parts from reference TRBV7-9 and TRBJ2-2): DTGVSQNPRHKITKRGQNVTFRCDPISEHNRLYWYRQTLGQGPEFLTYFQNEAQLEKSRLLSDRFSAERPKGSFSTLEIQRTEQGDSAMYLCASSLATGTGSGELFFGEGSRLTVL.

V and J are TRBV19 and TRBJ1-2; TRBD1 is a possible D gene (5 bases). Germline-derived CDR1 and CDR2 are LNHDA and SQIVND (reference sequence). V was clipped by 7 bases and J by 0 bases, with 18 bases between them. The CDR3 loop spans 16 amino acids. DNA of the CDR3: TGTGCCAGTACACCATCCGACAGAACAGCTAACTATGGCTACACCTTC. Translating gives CASTPSDRTANYGYTF.

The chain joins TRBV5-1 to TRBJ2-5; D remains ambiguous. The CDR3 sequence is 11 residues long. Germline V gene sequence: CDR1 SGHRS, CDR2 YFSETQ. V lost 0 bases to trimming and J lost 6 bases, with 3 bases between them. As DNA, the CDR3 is TGCGCCAGCAGCTTGGACCAGACCCAGTACTTC. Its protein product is CASSLDQTQYF.

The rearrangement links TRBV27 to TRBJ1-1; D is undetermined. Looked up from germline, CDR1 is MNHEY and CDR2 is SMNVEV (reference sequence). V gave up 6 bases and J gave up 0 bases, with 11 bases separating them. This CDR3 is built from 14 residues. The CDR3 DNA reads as TGTGCCAGCAGCCAGACCTATATGAACACTGAAGCTTTCTTT. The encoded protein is CASSQTYMNTEAFF.

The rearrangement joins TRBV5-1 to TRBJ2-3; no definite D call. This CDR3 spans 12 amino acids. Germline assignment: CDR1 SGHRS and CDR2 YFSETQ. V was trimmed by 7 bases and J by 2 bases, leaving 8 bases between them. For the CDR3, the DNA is TGCGCCAGCCGCAAGGACACAGATACGCAGTATTTT. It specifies CASRKDTDTQYF. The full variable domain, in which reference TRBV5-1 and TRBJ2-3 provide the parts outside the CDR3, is KAGVTQTPRYLIKTRGQQVTLSCSPISGHRSVSWYQQTPGQGLQFLFEYFSETQRNKGNFPGRFSGRQFSNSRSEMNVSTLELGDSALYLCASRKDTDTQYFGPGTRLTVL.

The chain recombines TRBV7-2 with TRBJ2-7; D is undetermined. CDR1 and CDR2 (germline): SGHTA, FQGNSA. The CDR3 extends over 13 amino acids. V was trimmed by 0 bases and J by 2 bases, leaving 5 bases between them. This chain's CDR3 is CASSLAQPYEQYF. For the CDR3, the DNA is TGTGCCAGCAGCTTAGCCCAGCCCTACGAGCAGTACTTC.

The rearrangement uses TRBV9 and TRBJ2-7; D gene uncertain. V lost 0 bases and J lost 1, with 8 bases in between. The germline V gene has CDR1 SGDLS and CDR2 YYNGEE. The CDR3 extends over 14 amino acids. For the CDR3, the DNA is TGTGCCAGCAGCGTAGGCAAGAAATCCTACGAGCAGTACTTC. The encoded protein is CASSVGKKSYEQYF.

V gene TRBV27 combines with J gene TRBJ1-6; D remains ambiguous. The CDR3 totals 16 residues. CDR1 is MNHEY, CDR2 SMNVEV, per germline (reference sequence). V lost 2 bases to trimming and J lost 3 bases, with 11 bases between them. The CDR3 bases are TGTGCCAGCAGTTTAGAGGGTCGCAGCTATAATTCACCCCTCCACTTT. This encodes CASSLEGRSYNSPLHF.

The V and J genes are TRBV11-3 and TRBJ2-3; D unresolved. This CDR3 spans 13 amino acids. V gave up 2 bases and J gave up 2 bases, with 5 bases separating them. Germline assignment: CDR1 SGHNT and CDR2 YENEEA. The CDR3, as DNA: TGTGCCAGCAGCTTACAGGTCACAGATACGCAGTATTTT. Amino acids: CASSLQVTDTQYF.

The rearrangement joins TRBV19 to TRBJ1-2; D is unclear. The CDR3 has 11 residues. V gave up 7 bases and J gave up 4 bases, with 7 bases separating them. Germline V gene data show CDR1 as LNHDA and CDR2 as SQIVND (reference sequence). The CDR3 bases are TGTGCCAGTAAAGACTTCTATGGCTACACCTTC. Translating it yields CASKDFYGYTF.

The CDR3 DNA follows: TGTGCCAGCAGCGTATCACAGGGAATGAGGGAGACCCAGTACTTC. Protein sequence: CASSVSQGMRETQYF. The chain carries TRBV9 and TRBJ2-5, with D perhaps TRBD1 (6 bases). The ends were cut back, 1 base at V and 5 bases at J, with 15 bases in the middle. There are 15 residues in the CDR3. The germline CDR1 and CDR2 sequences are SGDLS and YYNGEE.

CDR3 region: CASRGLSSYNEQFF. CDR3 sequence (DNA): TGTGCCAGCAGAGGCCTGAGCTCCTACAATGAGCAGTTCTTC. The chain carries TRBV6-1 and TRBJ2-1; no firm D call. CDR1 and CDR2 (germline): MNHNS, SASEGT. V was cut by 6 bases and J by 0 bases, with 9 bases left in between. The CDR3 has 14 residues.

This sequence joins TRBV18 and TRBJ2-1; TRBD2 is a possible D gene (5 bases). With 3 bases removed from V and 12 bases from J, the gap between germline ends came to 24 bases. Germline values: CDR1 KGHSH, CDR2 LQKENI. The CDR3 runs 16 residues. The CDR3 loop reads CASSPQRLADYNGQFF. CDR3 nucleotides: TGTGCCAGCTCACCCCAAAGGTTAGCAGACTACAACGGGCAGTTCTTC.

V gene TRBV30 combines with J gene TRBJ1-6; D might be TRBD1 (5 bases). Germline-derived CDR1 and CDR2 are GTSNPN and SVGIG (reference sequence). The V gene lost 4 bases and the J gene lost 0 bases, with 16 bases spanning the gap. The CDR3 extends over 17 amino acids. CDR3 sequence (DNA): TGTGCCTGGACCCTCGCCGGGGCCGGCTCCTATAATTCACCCCTCCACTTT. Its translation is CAWTLAGAGSYNSPLHF.

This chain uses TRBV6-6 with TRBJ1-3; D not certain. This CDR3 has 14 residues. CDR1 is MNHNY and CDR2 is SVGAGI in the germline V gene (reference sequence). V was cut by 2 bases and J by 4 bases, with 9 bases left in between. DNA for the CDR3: TGTGCCAGCAGTTACACCTTGGCCGGAAACACCATATATTTT. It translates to CASSYTLAGNTIYF.

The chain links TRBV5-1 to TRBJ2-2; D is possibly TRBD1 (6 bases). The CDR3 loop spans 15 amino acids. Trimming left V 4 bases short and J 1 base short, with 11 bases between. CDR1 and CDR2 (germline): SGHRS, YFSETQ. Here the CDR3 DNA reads TGCGCCAGCAGCCTTGTGACAGGGAACACCGGGGAGCTGTTTTTT. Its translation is CASSLVTGNTGELFF.